This T cell receptor (beta chain) was identified during a study of cytomegalovirus exposure and HLA in healthy donors. This clone was seen a few times. Its antigen is currently unknown. In the PCR, 60 Vbeta and 13 Jbeta primers were used. Assay: immunoSEQ multiplex PCR; the TCRdb copy retains only in-frame clones and omits some. This sample has approximately 170,000 clones, with around 85% found just once. Findings and caveats of the study: V- and J-gene trimming of TCR beta was linked (in a later analysis) to a missense DCLRE1C variant. Some TCR beta chains (roughly 160 of them) were listed as cytomegalovirus-associated.

Sequencing was carried out using PBMCs. The origin of this receptor is a boy between 2 and 10 years old in good health and CMV-seronegative.

The CDR3 DNA reads TGTGCCAGCTCACCACAGGGGAGCAATCAGCCCCAGCATTTT. Translation: CASSPQGSNQPQHF. V and J are TRBV18 and TRBJ1-5; a weak D match, TRBD1 (5 bases). Germline assignment: CDR1 KGHSH and CDR2 LQKENI. This CDR3 spans 14 amino acids. Trimming took 1 base from V and 1 from J, leaving 5 bases between them.